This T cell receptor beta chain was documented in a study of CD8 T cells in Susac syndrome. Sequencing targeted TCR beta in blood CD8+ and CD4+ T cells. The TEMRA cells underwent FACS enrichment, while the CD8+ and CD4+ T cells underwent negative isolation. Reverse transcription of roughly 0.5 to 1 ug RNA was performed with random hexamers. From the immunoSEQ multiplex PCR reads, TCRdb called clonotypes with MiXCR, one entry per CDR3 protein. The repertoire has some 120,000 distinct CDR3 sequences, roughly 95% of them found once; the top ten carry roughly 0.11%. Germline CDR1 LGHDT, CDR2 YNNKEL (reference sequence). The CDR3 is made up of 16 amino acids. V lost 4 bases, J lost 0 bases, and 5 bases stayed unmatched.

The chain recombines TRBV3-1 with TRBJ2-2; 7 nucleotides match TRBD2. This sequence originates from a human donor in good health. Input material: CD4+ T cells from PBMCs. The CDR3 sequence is CASSLHAGANTGELFF. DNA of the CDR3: TGTGCCAGCAGCCTCCATGCGGGAGCGAACACCGGGGAGCTGTTTTTT.